Sequencing of this TCR beta chain was carried out in a study of T-cell memory formation after mild COVID-19. MiXCR was run by TCRdb on the 5' RACE reads, yielding one entry per CDR3 protein. This table has about 340,000 distinct CDR3 sequences, 10% to 15% appearing once. J lost 3 bases, V lost 7 bases, and 5 bases had no gene match. The CDR3 is 15 residues long. Germline CDR1 SEHNR, CDR2 FQNEAQ (reference sequence). This sequence joins TRBV7-9 and TRBJ2-2; 10 bases align to TRBD1. This TCR was sampled from a man younger than 35 who had mild COVID-19 (a few samples of this study predate the infection). Cell type and time point are not known. Sequenced material: PBMCs or a T cell subset sorted from them (not recorded which). Here the CDR3 reads CASNGQGEYTGELFF. The DNA of the CDR3 is TGTGCCAGCAACGGACAGGGGGAATACACCGGGGAGCTGTTTTTT.